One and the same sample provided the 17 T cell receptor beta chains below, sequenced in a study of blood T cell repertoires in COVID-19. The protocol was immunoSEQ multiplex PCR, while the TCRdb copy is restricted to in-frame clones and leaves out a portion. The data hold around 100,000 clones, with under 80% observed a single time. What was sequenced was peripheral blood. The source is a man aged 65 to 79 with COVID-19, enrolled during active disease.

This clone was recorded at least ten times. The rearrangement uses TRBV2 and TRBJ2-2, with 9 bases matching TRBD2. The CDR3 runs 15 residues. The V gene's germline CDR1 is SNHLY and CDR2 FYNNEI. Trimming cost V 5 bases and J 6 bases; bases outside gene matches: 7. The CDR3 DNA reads TGTGCCAGCAGTTTGATTAGCGGGAGTTCCGGGGAGCTGTTTTTT. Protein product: CASSLISGSSGELFF.

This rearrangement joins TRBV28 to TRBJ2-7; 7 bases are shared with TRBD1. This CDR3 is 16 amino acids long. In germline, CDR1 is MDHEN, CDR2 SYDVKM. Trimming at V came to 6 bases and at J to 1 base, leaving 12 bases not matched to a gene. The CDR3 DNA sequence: TGTGCCAGCAGGGGGGACCGGGACAGATTTTCCTACGAGCAGTACTTC. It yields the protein CASRGDRDRFSYEQYF.

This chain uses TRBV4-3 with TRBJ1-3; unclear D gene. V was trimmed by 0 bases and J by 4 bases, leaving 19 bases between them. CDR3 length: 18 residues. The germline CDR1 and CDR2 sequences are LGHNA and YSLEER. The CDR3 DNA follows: TGCGCCAGCAGCCAAGATCCTAGGCCAGAAACTGCCGGAAACACCATATATTTT. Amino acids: CASSQDPRPETAGNTIYF.

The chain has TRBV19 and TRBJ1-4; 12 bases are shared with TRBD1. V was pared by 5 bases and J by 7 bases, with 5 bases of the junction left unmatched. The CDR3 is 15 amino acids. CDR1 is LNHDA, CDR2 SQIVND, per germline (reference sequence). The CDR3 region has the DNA TGTGCCAGTAGTCCCCGGGACAGGGGGCCTGAAAAACTGTTTTTT. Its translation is CASSPRDRGPEKLFF. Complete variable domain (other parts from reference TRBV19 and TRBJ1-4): DGGITQSPKYLFRKEGQNVTLSCEQNLNHDAMYWYRQDPGQGLRLIYYSQIVNDFQKGDIAEGYSVSREKKESFPLTVTSAQKNPTAFYLCASSPRDRGPEKLFFGSGTQLSVL.

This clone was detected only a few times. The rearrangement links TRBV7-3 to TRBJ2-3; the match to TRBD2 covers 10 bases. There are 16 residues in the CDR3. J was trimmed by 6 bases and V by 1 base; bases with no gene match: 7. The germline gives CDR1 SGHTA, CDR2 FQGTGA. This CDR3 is CASSLRAGGQSDTQYF. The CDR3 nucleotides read TGTGCCAGCAGCTTAAGAGCGGGAGGGCAGTCTGATACGCAGTATTTT.

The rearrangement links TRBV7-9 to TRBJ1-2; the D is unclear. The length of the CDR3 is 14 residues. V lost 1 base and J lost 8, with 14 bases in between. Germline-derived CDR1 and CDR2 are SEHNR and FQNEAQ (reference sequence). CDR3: CASSLEIPGGGYTF. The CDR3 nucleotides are TGTGCCAGCAGCTTAGAAATACCGGGAGGCGGCTACACCTTC.

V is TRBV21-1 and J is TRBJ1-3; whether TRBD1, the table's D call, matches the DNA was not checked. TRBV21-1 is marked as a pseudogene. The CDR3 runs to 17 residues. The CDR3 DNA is TGTGCCAGCAGCAAAGCGTTGGGACAGGGCTATGGAAACACCATATATTTT. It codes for CASSKALGQGYGNTIYF.

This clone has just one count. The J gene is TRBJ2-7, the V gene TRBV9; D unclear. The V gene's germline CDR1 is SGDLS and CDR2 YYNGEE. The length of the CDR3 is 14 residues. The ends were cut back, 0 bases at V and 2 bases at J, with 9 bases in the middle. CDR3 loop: CASSVDGGTYEQYF. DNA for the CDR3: TGTGCCAGCAGCGTAGATGGCGGAACCTACGAGCAGTACTTC.

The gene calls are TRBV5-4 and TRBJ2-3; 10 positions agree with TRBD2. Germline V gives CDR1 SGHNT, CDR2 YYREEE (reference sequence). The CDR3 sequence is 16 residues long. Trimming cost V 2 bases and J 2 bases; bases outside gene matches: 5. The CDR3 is CASSLRTSGLTDTQYF. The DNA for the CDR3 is TGTGCCAGCAGCTTAAGGACTAGCGGACTCACAGATACGCAGTATTTT.

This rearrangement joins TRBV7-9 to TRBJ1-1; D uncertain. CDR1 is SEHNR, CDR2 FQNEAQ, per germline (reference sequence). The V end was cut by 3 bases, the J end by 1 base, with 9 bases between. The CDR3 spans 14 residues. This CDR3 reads CASSFAPPNTEAFF. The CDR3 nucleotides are TGTGCCAGCAGCTTTGCGCCGCCGAACACTGAAGCTTTCTTT.

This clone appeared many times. The CDR3 DNA reads TGTGCCAGCAGCCAAGATGGGGCAGTTGCTCGTGAAAAACTGTTTTTT. This translates into CASSQDGAVAREKLFF. The chain carries TRBV4-2 and TRBJ1-4, with D perhaps TRBD1 (5 bases). The CDR3 contains 16 residues. With 0 bases removed from V and 7 bases from J, the gap between germline ends came to 15 bases. CDR1 is LGHNA, CDR2 YNFKEQ, per germline.

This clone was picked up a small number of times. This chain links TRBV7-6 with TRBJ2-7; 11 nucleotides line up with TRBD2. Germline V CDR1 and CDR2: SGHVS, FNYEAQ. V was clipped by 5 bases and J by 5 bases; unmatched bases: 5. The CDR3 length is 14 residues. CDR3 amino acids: CASSPGTSGDEQYF. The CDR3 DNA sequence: TGTGCCAGCAGCCCCGGGACTAGCGGCGACGAGCAGTACTTC.

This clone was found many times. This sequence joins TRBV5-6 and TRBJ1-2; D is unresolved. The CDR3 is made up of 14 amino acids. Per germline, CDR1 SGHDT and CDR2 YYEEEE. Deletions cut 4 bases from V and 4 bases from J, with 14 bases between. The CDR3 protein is CASSVLGVGYGYTF. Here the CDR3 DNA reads TGTGCCAGCAGCGTCCTCGGAGTTGGCTATGGCTACACCTTC.

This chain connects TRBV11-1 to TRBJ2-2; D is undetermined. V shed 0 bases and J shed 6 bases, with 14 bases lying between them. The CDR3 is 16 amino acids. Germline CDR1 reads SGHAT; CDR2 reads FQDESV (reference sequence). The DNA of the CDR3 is TGTGCCAGCAGCTTAGCTGAATGGGCCTCCCCCGGGGAGCTGTTTTTT. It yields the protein CASSLAEWASPGELFF.

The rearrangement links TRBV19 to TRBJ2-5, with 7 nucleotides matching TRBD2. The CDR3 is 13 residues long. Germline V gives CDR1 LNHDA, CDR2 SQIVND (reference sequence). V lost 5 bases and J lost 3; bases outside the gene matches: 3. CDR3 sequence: CASSRGREETQYF. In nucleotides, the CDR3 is TGTGCCAGTAGTCGCGGGAGAGAAGAGACCCAGTACTTC.

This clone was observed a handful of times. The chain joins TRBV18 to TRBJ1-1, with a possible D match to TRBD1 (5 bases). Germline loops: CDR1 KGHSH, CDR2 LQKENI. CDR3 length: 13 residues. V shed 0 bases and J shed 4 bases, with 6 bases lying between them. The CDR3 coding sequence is TGTGCCAGCTCACCACCAGGGGCCACTGAAGCTTTCTTT. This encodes CASSPPGATEAFF.

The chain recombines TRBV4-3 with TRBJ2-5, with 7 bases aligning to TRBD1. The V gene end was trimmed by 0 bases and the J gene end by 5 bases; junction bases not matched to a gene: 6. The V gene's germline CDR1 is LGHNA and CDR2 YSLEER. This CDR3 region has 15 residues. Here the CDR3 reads CASSQDVRGRETQYF. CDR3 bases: TGCGCCAGCAGCCAAGATGTGAGGGGGCGTGAGACCCAGTACTTC.